Below, 10 T cell receptor beta chains from the same sample are listed, as sequenced in a study of identical twins. MiXCR, run by TCRdb on the 5' RACE reads, gives a single entry per CDR3 protein. The sample has nearly 250,000 distinct CDR3 sequences; about 7% are singletons. The sample was also reused in another study, on yellow fever vaccine responses in identical twins.

The sequenced material came from memory (CD45RO+) T cells sorted from blood. Source of these receptors: a woman aged 18-29 years in good health.

In this sample, this clonotype turned up many times. V is TRBV27 and J is TRBJ2-5, with TRBD2 matching over 9 bases. V lost 3 bases and J lost 4; bases outside the gene matches: 6. The germline gives CDR1 MNHEY, CDR2 SMNVEV (reference sequence). CDR3 length: 15 residues. As DNA, the CDR3 is TGTGCCAGCAGTTTTAGCGGGGGACTCTCAGAGACCCAGTACTTC. Encoded protein: CASSFSGGLSETQYF.

This clonotype was seen more than once but under ten times. This chain connects TRBV2 to TRBJ2-5, with D unresolved. From germline, CDR1 is SNHLY and CDR2 FYNNEI. This CDR3 comprises 16 residues. The germline V and J ends were trimmed by 4 bases and 2 bases, with 17 bases remaining between them. The DNA of the CDR3 is TGTGCCAGCAGTGGAAACCCGATCGGTACGCAAGAGACCCAGTACTTC. It specifies CASSGNPIGTQETQYF.

This sequence joins TRBV5-6 and TRBJ2-7; the D gene is possibly TRBD1 (5 bases). CDR1 and CDR2 (germline): SGHDT, YYEEEE. This CDR3 is 19 amino acids long. Trimming pared 5 bases from V and 7 bases from J, leaving 34 bases between. For the CDR3, the DNA is TGTGCCAGCAGTACAGGCCGTCAAAAGAACCCTACCTTGTCTCGGGAGCAGTACTTC. It is translated as CASSTGRQKNPTLSREQYF.

The sample holds many counts of this clonotype. This sequence joins TRBV7-6 and TRBJ1-1; no clear D gene. The CDR3 covers 13 residues. Per the germline V gene, CDR1 is SGHVS and CDR2 is FNYEAQ. V was trimmed by 2 bases and J by 4 bases, leaving 8 bases between them. DNA for the CDR3: TGTGCCAGCAGCTTACTTCAGGCCACTGAAGCTTTCTTT. Translation gives CASSLLQATEAFF.

The sample holds a few counts of this clonotype. The chain carries TRBV7-6 and TRBJ2-5; 15 bases align to TRBD2. Germline values: CDR1 SGHVS, CDR2 FNYEAQ. Trimming cost V 1 base and J 4 bases; bases outside gene matches: 4. The CDR3 spans 17 residues. The CDR3 sequence is CASSLERGLAGGETQYF. In DNA form, the CDR3 reads TGTGCCAGCAGCTTAGAAAGGGGACTAGCGGGGGGAGAGACCCAGTACTTC.

V is TRBV3-1 and J is TRBJ1-1; D is undetermined. The germline CDR1 and CDR2 sequences are LGHDT and YNNKEL (reference sequence). Trimming left V 0 bases short and J 9 bases short, with 11 bases between. The CDR3 is made up of 13 amino acids. The CDR3 DNA reads as TGTGCCAGCAGCCAAGATAGGGCATTGAAAGCTTTCTTT. The encoded protein is CASSQDRALKAFF. Based on the CDR3 plus reference TRBV3-1 and TRBJ1-1, the full variable domain is DTAVSQTPKYLVTQMGNDKSIKCEQNLGHDTMYWYKQDSKKFLKIMFSYNNKELIINETVPNRFSPKSPDKAHLNLHINSLELGDSAVYFCASSQDRALKAFFGQGTRLTVV.

The sample holds a few counts of this clonotype. J is TRBJ2-1 and V is TRBV5-1; 13 bases agree with TRBD2. The CDR3 is 15 residues long. V dropped 0 bases and J dropped 7; count of bases not matched to a gene: 1. CDR1 and CDR2 (germline): SGHRS, YFSETQ. In nucleotides, the CDR3 is TGCGCCAGCAGCTTGGGGACTAGCGGGAGTAATGAGCAGTTCTTC. This gives the protein CASSLGTSGSNEQFF.

In its sample, this clonotype was seen many times. V gene TRBV20-1 combines with J gene TRBJ1-4; the D is unclear. Germline CDR1 reads DFQATT; CDR2 reads SNEGSKA (reference sequence). This CDR3 has 15 amino acids. Trimming removed 0 bases at V and 0 bases at J, with 8 bases between. The CDR3 spells CSARDPGSTNEKLFF. The DNA for the CDR3 is TGCAGTGCTAGAGATCCTGGTTCAACTAATGAAAAACTGTTTTTT.

The genes are TRBV9 and TRBJ2-7, with D possibly matching TRBD1 (5 bases). The V and J ends lost 2 bases and 0 bases respectively, with 24 bases between them. Germline loops: CDR1 SGDLS, CDR2 YYNGEE. The CDR3 is made up of 19 amino acids. The CDR3 spells CASSVLRGALSSFSYEQYV. The CDR3 region has the DNA TGTGCCAGCAGCGTCCTCCGTGGGGCGCTGAGTTCGTTCTCCTACGAGCAGTACGTC.

This clonotype was picked up many times. The chain is built from TRBV12-3 or TRBV12-4 and TRBJ2-2; 11 bases match TRBD1. Germline trimming cut 3 bases from V and 7 bases from J; bases unmatched to any gene: 4. The CDR3 contains 15 residues. The CDR3 spells CASSFWTGGGGELFF. In DNA, the CDR3 is TGTGCCAGCAGTTTTTGGACAGGGGGCGGCGGGGAGCTGTTTTTT.